This T cell receptor beta chain was sequenced in a study of T cell responses to AZD1222 COVID-19 vaccine. Here immunoSEQ multiplex PCR was the method, and the copy in TCRdb shows in-frame clones only, minus some. The table lists around 100,000 clones, roughly 84% of them singletons. Germline CDR1 and CDR2: GTSNPN and SVGIG (reference sequence). This CDR3 has 13 amino acids. V was clipped by 1 base and J by 3 bases, with 10 bases between them. V is TRBV30 and J is TRBJ2-7, with a weak D call TRBD2 (6 bases). The sequence derives from an adult in good health. Source: peripheral blood, taken on day 0 of AZD1222 vaccination. The CDR3 nucleotides read TGTGCCTGGAGTGGGGGGGTGCTCTACGAGCAGTACTTC. As protein: CAWSGGVLYEQYF.